The TCR beta chain described here comes from a study of blood T cell repertoires in COVID-19. At the level of the study: Donors in the United States, Italy and Spain gave samples during acute or convalescent COVID-19. From T cells, B-cell-depleted T cells, or PBMCs came the material, which was cDNA or gDNA.

The CDR3 is 14 residues long. V gave up 5 bases and J gave up 2 bases, with 14 bases separating them. The germline V gene encodes CDR1 SGHRS and CDR2 YFSETQ. How the authors handled the data: Amplification with reference gene primers provided the estimates of nucleated cell counts. Profiled with immunoSEQ multiplex PCR; TCRdb holds only in-frame clones, not every one. That table is the source of V, J and clone size, and D and trimming were worked out from the DNA. The sample carries fewer than 70,000 clones, around nine tenths recorded once. The V call is TRBV5-1, the J call TRBJ2-7, with D tentatively TRBD1 (5 bases). The receptor was derived from a human donor in a cohort sampled during active COVID-19. Sequenced sample: peripheral blood. CDR3 sequence reads: CASRKDPGTYEQYF. The CDR3 DNA sequence: TGCGCCAGCAGAAAGGACCCAGGGACCTACGAGCAGTACTTC.